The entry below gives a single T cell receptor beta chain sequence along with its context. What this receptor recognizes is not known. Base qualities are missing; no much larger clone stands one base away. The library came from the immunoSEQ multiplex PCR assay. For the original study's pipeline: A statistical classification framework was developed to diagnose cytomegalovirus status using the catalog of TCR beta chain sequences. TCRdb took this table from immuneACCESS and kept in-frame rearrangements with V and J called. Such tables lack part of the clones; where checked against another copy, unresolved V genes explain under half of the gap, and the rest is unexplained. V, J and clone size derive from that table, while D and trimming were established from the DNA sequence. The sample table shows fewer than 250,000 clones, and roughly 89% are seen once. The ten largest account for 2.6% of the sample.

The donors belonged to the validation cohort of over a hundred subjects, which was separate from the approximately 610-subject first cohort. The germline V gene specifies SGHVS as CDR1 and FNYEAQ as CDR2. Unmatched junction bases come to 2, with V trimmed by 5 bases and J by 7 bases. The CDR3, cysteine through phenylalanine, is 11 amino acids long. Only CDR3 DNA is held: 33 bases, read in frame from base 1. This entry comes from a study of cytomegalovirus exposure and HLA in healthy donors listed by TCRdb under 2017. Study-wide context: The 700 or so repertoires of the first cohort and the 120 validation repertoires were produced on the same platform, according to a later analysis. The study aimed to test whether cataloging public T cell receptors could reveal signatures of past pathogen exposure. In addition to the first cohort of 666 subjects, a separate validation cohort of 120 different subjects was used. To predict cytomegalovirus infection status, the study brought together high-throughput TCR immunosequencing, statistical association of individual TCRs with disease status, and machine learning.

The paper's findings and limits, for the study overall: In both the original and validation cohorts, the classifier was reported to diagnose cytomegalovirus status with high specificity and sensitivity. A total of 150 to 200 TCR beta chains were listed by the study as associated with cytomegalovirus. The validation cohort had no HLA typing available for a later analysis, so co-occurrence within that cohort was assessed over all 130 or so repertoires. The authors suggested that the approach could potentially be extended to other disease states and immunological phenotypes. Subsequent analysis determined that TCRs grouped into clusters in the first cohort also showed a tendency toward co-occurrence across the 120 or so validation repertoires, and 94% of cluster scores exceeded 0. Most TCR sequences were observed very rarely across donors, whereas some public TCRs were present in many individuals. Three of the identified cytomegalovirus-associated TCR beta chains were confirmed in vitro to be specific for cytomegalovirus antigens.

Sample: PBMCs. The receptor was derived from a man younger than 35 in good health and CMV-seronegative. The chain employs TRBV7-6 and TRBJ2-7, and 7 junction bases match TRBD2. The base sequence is TGTGCCAGCAGCCACGGGAGGGAGCAGTACTTC. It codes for CASSHGREQYF.